This T cell receptor beta chain was sequenced during a study of Ad26.COV2.S vaccination and SARS-CoV-2 variants. Study background: Ad26.COV2.S given intramuscularly, once or twice 56 days apart.

Method: immunoSEQ multiplex PCR; TCRdb's copy keeps in-frame clones and lacks some. Found here are approximately 420,000 clones, less than 90% of them singletons; the top ten hold approximately 3.7%. This clone was counted between two and nine times. Indicated treatment: around 19 received Ad26.COV2.S at low or high dose, single or two shots; about 5 received placebo; per-sample allocation not given. After the first vaccine or placebo injection, samples were drawn on day 63. The CDR3 length is 15 residues. Germline CDR1 reads LNHDA; CDR2 reads SQIVND (reference sequence). V was cut by 1 base and J by 4 bases, with 13 bases left in between.

The sequencing here drew on peripheral blood, taken in a trial of Ad26.COV2.S vaccine versus placebo. The sequence was collected from a person between 18 and 65 years old who received the Ad26.COV2.S COVID-19 vaccine or a placebo. The chain has TRBV19 and TRBJ1-1; no clear D. The DNA of the CDR3 is TGTGCCAGTAGTATAGCTGGAGGTATGGGCACTGAAGCTTTCTTT. It translates to CASSIAGGMGTEAFF.